The 27 T cell receptor beta chains below were found in one sample sequenced in a study of regulatory T cells in long-lasting Graves disease. The time point is: newly diagnosed GD, antithyroid drugs for less than 3 months. Generation of the TCR library employed RNA extracted from PBMCs. Construction of the TCR beta libraries employed iRepertoire HTBI primers in conjunction with Arm-PCR of CDR3 regions. TCRdb processed the multiplex PCR reads anew with MiXCR; each CDR3 protein has one entry. This table holds 450,000 to 700,000 distinct CDR3 sequences, about 13% found once. Another study also made use of these data, one on T cells in Graves' hyperthyroidism and ophthalmopathy.

Specimen: peripheral blood mononuclear cells (PBMCs), collected at new diagnosis, from a patient treated with antithyroid drugs. These receptors were taken from a man between 25 and 39 years old with Graves disease.

This clonotype was observed many times. The rearrangement joins TRBV24-1 to TRBJ2-6; unclear D gene. Trimming took 4 bases from V and 4 from J, leaving 10 bases between them. The CDR3 extends over 15 amino acids. Looked up from germline, CDR1 is KGHDR and CDR2 is SFDVKD. CDR3 DNA: TGTGCCACCAGTGAACCGCGAGTCGGGGCCAACGTCCTGACTTTC. It encodes CATSEPRVGANVLTF.

This clonotype has at least ten counts. The V gene is TRBV20-1, the J gene TRBJ2-3; D unclear. Trimming removed 0 bases from V and 1 base from J, with 14 bases in between. Germline lookup yields CDR1 DFQATT and CDR2 SNEGSKA (reference sequence). The CDR3 totals 16 residues. For the CDR3, the DNA is TGCAGTGCTAGAGATTGGACCCAAGCCCGCACAGATACGCAGTATTTT. This codes for CSARDWTQARTDTQYF.

V usage is TRBV11-1 and J usage is TRBJ2-7; 11 positions agree with TRBD2. V dropped 2 bases and J dropped 7; count of bases not matched to a gene: 7. Per the germline V gene, CDR1 is SGHAT and CDR2 is FQDESV (reference sequence). CDR3 size: 15 residues. The CDR3 sequence is CASSLIAGGPEEQYF. The CDR3 coding sequence is TGTGCCAGCAGCTTAATAGCGGGAGGGCCGGAAGAGCAGTACTTC.

This clonotype occurred a few times. The chain recombines TRBV10-2 with TRBJ2-3; a possible D gene is TRBD1 (6 bases). The V and J ends lost 5 bases and 4 bases respectively, with 16 bases between them. The CDR3 length is 15 residues. Germline V gene data show CDR1 as WSHSY and CDR2 as SAAADI. The CDR3 sequence: CASSPDRKPADTQYF. The CDR3 DNA is TGCGCCAGCAGTCCTGACAGGAAACCAGCAGATACGCAGTATTTT.

This clonotype showed up many times. This sequence joins TRBV12-3 or TRBV12-4 and TRBJ2-7, with D possibly being TRBD2 (5 bases). V lost 3 bases, J lost 3 bases, and 9 bases lay in between. This CDR3 has 13 residues. As DNA, the CDR3 is TGTGCCAGCAGTTTGGACTCGCACTACGAGCAGTACTTC. Protein product: CASSLDSHYEQYF.

This clonotype has at least ten counts. The chain recombines TRBV10-3 with TRBJ2-7; D uncertain. The V end lost 0 bases, the J end lost 3 bases, and 12 bases lay between the germline ends. This CDR3 is built from 15 residues. Germline V gene sequence: CDR1 ENHRY, CDR2 SYGVKD. This chain's CDR3 is CAISESPRVVYEQYF. DNA of the CDR3: TGTGCCATCAGTGAGTCCCCCAGAGTGGTCTACGAGCAGTACTTC.

This clonotype was detected only a few times. The chain recombines TRBV4-1 with TRBJ2-7; 11 bases fit TRBD2. The germline V gene has CDR1 MGHRA and CDR2 YSYEKL. V was pared by 4 bases and J by 2 bases, with 4 bases of the junction left unmatched. This CDR3 has 15 residues. CDR3 residues: CASSPLLAGAYEQYF. CDR3 nucleotides: TGCGCCAGCAGCCCCTTACTAGCGGGAGCCTACGAGCAGTACTTC.

The sample holds a few counts of this clonotype. The chain links TRBV20-1 to TRBJ1-5; tentatively, D is TRBD1 (5 bases). The ends were cut back, 0 bases at V and 5 bases at J, with 8 bases in the middle. CDR3 size: 13 residues. The V gene's germline CDR1 is DFQATT and CDR2 SNEGSKA (reference sequence). CDR3 loop: CSARESGHQPQHF. CDR3 DNA: TGCAGTGCTAGAGAGTCGGGGCATCAGCCCCAGCATTTT.

This clonotype has at least ten counts. This chain uses TRBV6-1 with TRBJ1-1; D unresolved. The germline V and J ends were trimmed by 7 bases and 4 bases, with 10 bases remaining between them. The germline gives CDR1 MNHNS, CDR2 SASEGT. The CDR3 totals 12 residues. Here the CDR3 DNA reads TGTGCCAGCACTCAGCGAGGCACTGAAGCTTTCTTT. Its protein product is CASTQRGTEAFF.

This clonotype was seen at least ten times. This chain connects TRBV10-3 to TRBJ2-1; D not resolved. CDR1 and CDR2 from the germline V gene are ENHRY and SYGVKD. Trimming pared 4 bases from V and 7 bases from J, leaving 14 bases between. The CDR3 is 14 amino acids. The CDR3 loop reads CAISARLVGNEQFF. CDR3 bases: TGTGCCATCAGTGCGAGATTAGTGGGGAATGAGCAGTTCTTC.

This clonotype has at least ten counts. The chain uses TRBV29-1 and TRBJ2-2; TRBD2 aligns across 13 bases. The CDR3 runs 19 residues. CDR1 and CDR2 from the germline V gene are SQVTM and ANQGSEA. Losses at the gene ends were 6 bases for V and 1 base for J; bases not matched to a gene: 14. CDR3 bases: TGCAGCGTCCAAGGACTAGCGGGAGATAATTCCCGGAACACCGGGGAGCTGTTTTTT. It encodes CSVQGLAGDNSRNTGELFF.

The chain joins TRBV6-1 to TRBJ2-7; possible D gene TRBD2, 5 bases. The germline gives CDR1 MNHNS, CDR2 SASEGT. This CDR3 has 15 residues. The ends were cut back, 6 bases at V and 5 bases at J, with 20 bases in the middle. This CDR3 reads CASSRSTNRGNEQYF. In DNA, the CDR3 is TGTGCCAGCAGCCGCTCTACCAACCGAGGGAACGAGCAGTACTTC.

This clonotype has more than one count but fewer than ten. This chain links TRBV4-1 with TRBJ2-5; D remains ambiguous. The length of the CDR3 is 12 residues. From germline, CDR1 is MGHRA and CDR2 YSYEKL. Trimming took 4 bases from V and 5 from J, leaving 8 bases between them. This CDR3 is CASSPGWETQYF. CDR3 in DNA: TGCGCCAGCAGCCCGGGTTGGGAGACCCAGTACTTC.

On this clonotype: Sequence at one end of the junction differs from germline and may be a read error. The chain employs TRBV2 and TRBJ1-2; D possibly corresponds to TRBD1 (5 bases). Germline V gene lookup returns CDR1 SNHLY and CDR2 FYNNEI. The CDR3 has 13 residues. DNA for the CDR3: TGTGCGAGCAGAGGTTGGGGGGATGATGGCTACACCTTC. Translating gives CASRGWGDDGYTF.

As to this clonotype: Because the CDR3 is missing its conserved closing phenylalanine or tryptophan, this is likely a read error. The V and J genes are TRBV7-7 and TRBJ2-1, with D tentatively TRBD2 (5 bases). The CDR3 runs to 15 residues. Germline V lookup: CDR1 SSHAT, CDR2 FNYEAQ (reference sequence). The CDR3 region is CASSFSASSYDEQFS. CDR3 sequence (DNA): TGTGCCAGCAGCTTTAGCGCTAGCTCCTACGATGAGCAGTTCTCC.

This clonotype was picked up many times. The genes are TRBV20-1 and TRBJ2-1; maybe TRBD2 (5 bases). The length of the CDR3 is 15 residues. Germline V gene lookup returns CDR1 DFQATT and CDR2 SNEGSKA (reference sequence). The V and J ends lost 5 bases and 8 bases respectively, with 22 bases between them. The CDR3 sequence is CSAVAASHFADEQFF. CDR3 DNA: TGCAGTGCTGTGGCCGCTAGCCACTTTGCGGATGAGCAGTTCTTC.

This clonotype has at least ten counts. The chain carries TRBV11-2 and TRBJ2-5; TRBD2 matches at 10 bases. CDR3 length equals 16 residues. V was clipped by 1 base and J by 8 bases; unmatched bases: 10. CDR1 is SGHAT and CDR2 is FQNNGV in the germline V gene. The chain's CDR3 is CASSLAASGRGQTQYF. In DNA form, the CDR3 reads TGTGCCAGCAGCTTAGCCGCTAGCGGGAGAGGTCAAACCCAGTACTTC.

The rearrangement uses TRBV9 and TRBJ2-3, with a tentative D call TRBD2 (6 bases). From germline, CDR1 is SGDLS and CDR2 YYNGEE. This CDR3 is 13 amino acids long. V dropped 0 bases and J dropped 4 bases, with 6 bases sitting between them. CDR3 in DNA: TGTGCCAGCAGCGTAGCGGGGGCAGATACGCAGTATTTT. This gives the protein CASSVAGADTQYF.

As for this clonotype: A far larger clone differs by one base, so this is likely a read error. V is TRBV2 and J is TRBJ2-1, with D perhaps assigned TRBD1 or TRBD2 (5 bases each). The ends were cut back, 10 bases at V and 10 bases at J, with 17 bases in the middle. Germline CDR1 SNHLY, CDR2 FYNNEI. The CDR3 has 12 residues. CDR3 bases: TGTGCCACCCGGGGACGGATCTACGAGCAGTTCTTC. Its translation: CATRGRIYEQFF. The full variable domain, completed using reference TRBV2 and TRBJ2-1, is EPEVTQTPSHQVTQMGQEVILRCVPISNHLYFYWYRQILGQKVEFLVSFYNNEISEKSEIFDDQFSVERPDGSNFTLKIRSTKLEDSAMYFCATRGRIYEQFFGPGTRLTVL.

This clonotype was seen ten or more times. V usage is TRBV2 and J usage is TRBJ1-2; perhaps TRBD1 as D (5 bases). The CDR3 runs 16 residues. With 8 bases removed from V and 8 bases from J, the gap between germline ends came to 27 bases. Germline V gives CDR1 SNHLY, CDR2 FYNNEI. The CDR3 DNA sequence: TGTGCCAGCGGGAAGTCGGCGGGACTCATCAAGCAGGGCTACACCTTC. Its translation is CASGKSAGLIKQGYTF.

This clonotype has ten or more counts. This chain links TRBV5-1 with TRBJ1-1, with 7 bases that match TRBD1. V gave up 0 bases and J gave up 1 base; unmatched junction bases: 9. The CDR3 extends over 17 amino acids. From germline, CDR1 is SGHRS and CDR2 YFSETQ. The DNA for the CDR3 is TGCGCCAGCAGCTTGGCGGGAGGACAGGCGGGGAACACTGAAGCTTTCTTT. This gives the protein CASSLAGGQAGNTEAFF.

Remarks on this clonotype: This may come from a read error, since a much larger clone is one base off. The chain links TRBV11-3 to TRBJ2-7; tentatively, D is TRBD1 (6 bases). V was pared by 5 bases and J by 6 bases, with 11 bases between. Looked up from germline, CDR1 is SGHNT and CDR2 is YENEEA. The CDR3 length is 12 residues. The CDR3 is CASSRTGIEQYF. In nucleotides, the CDR3 is TGTGCCAGCAGCCGAACAGGGATCGAGCAGTACTTC.

This clonotype was counted many times. V gene TRBV20-1 combines with J gene TRBJ2-7; the match to TRBD2 covers 13 bases. This CDR3 is built from 14 residues. CDR1 is DFQATT, CDR2 SNEGSKA, per germline (reference sequence). J lost 4 bases, V lost 6 bases, and 6 bases had no gene match. The CDR3 reads CSAAETSGRYEQYF. The CDR3 DNA reads TGCAGTGCCGCGGAGACTAGCGGGAGGTACGAGCAGTACTTC.

This chain joins TRBV7-9 and TRBJ1-3; D is perhaps TRBD1 (5 bases). This CDR3 contains 16 residues. Germline V lookup: CDR1 SEHNR, CDR2 FQNEAQ (reference sequence). The V end was cut by 5 bases, the J end by 1 base, with 15 bases between. The CDR3 spells CASSRAVGGSGNTIYF. In nucleotides, the CDR3 is TGTGCCAGCAGCCGTGCCGTGGGGGGGTCTGGAAACACCATATATTTT.

This clonotype was detected many times. The chain combines TRBV29-1 with TRBJ2-7; D not resolved. The V and J ends lost 5 bases and 3 bases respectively, with 11 bases between them. The CDR3 extends over 12 amino acids. Germline V lookup: CDR1 SQVTM, CDR2 ANQGSEA. The CDR3 spells CSVTGFGYEQYF. The CDR3 bases are TGCAGCGTTACCGGATTCGGCTACGAGCAGTACTTC.

This clonotype was observed a few times. This clone may be a read error of a much larger clone one base away. The V and J genes are TRBV11-2 and TRBJ2-7, with 8 bases identical to TRBD2. V was clipped by 1 base and J by 9 bases; unmatched bases: 11. This CDR3 has 15 residues. In germline, CDR1 is SGHAT, CDR2 FQNNGV. The CDR3 coding sequence is TGTGCCAGCAGCTTAGTCTGGGGCGCCGCGGGGGGGCAGTACTTC. It codes for CASSLVWGAAGGQYF.

This clonotype showed up many times. The CDR3 loop reads CASSLGLASRNEQFF. CDR3 coding DNA: TGTGCCAGCAGTTTAGGACTAGCGTCGAGGAATGAGCAGTTCTTC. The chain joins TRBV12-3 or TRBV12-4 to TRBJ2-1, with 8 nucleotides matching TRBD2. J was trimmed by 7 bases and V by 1 base; bases with no gene match: 6. The CDR3 runs 15 residues.